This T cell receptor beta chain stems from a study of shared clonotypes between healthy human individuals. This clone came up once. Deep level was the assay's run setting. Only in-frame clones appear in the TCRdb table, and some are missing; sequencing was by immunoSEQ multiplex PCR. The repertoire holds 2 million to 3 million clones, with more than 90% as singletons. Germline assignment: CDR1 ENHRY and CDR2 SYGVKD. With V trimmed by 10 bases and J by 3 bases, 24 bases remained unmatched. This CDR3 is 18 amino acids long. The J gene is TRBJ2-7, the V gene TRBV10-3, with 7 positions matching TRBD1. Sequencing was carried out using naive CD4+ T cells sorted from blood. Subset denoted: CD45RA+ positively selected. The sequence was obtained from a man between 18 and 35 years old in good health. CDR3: CATQHGVSGTVGLYEQYF. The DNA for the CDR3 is TGTGCCACCCAACACGGGGTATCTGGGACAGTTGGCCTCTACGAGCAGTACTTC.